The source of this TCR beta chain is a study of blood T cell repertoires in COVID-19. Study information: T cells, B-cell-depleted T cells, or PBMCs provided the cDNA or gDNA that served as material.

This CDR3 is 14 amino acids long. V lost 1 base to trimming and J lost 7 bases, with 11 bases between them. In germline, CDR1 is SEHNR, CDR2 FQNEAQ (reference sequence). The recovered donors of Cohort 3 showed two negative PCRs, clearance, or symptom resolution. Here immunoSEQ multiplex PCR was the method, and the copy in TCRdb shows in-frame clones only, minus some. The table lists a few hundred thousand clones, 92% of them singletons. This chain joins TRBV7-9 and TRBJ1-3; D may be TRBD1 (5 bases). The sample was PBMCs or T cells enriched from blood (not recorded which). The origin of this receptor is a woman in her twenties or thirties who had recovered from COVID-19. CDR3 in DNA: TGTGCCAGCAGCTTAGTGGGGGAGGCCAACACCATATATTTT. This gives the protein CASSLVGEANTIYF.